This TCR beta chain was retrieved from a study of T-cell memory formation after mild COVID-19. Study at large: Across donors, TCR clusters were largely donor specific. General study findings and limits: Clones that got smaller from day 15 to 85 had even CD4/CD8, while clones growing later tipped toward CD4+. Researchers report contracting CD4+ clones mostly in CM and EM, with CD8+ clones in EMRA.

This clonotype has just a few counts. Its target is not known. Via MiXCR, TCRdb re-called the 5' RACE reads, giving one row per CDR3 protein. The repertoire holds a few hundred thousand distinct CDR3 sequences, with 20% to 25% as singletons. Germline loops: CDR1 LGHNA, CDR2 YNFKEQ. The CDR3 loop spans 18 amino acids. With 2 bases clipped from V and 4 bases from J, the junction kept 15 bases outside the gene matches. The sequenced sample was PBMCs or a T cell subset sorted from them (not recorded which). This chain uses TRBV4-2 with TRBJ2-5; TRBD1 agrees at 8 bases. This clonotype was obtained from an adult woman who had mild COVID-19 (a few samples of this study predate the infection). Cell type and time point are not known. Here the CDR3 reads CASSQLDRGQAWRETQYF. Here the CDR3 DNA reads TGTGCCAGCAGCCAATTAGACAGGGGTCAGGCGTGGCGAGAGACCCAGTACTTC.